A single sample gave rise to the 5 T cell receptor beta chains below, sequenced in a study of response to subunit inactivated influenza vaccine. Via MiXCR, TCRdb re-called the RT-PCR reads, giving one row per CDR3 protein. The repertoire holds approximately 530,000 distinct CDR3 sequences, with over 10% as singletons. Sample: PBMCs from blood, taken roughly 46 days after vaccination. The receptors shown here come from a man over 45 who received an inactivated influenza vaccine.

This sequence joins TRBV28 and TRBJ2-3, with a possible D match to TRBD1 (7 bases). Germline CDR1 is MDHEN and CDR2 is SYDVKM. Trimming stripped 1 base from V and 11 bases from J, with 16 bases between. The CDR3 consists of 14 residues. The CDR3 reads CASSLSGGRGKQYF. Written as DNA, the CDR3 is TGTGCCAGCAGTTTATCCGGGGGCAGGGGGAAGCAGTATTTT.

The sample holds many counts of this clonotype. The chain recombines TRBV12-3 or TRBV12-4 with TRBJ1-2; D possibly corresponds to TRBD1 (5 bases). V lost 5 bases to trimming and J lost 0 bases, with 13 bases between them. This CDR3 has 15 amino acids. Written as DNA, the CDR3 is TGTGCCAGCAGTCCGGACGGACAATCTAACTATGGCTACACCTTC. Its protein product is CASSPDGQSNYGYTF.

The rearrangement uses TRBV10-3 and TRBJ2-5; tentative D call: TRBD2 (5 bases). The V gene lost 4 bases and the J gene lost 2 bases, with 11 bases spanning the gap. In germline, CDR1 is ENHRY, CDR2 SYGVKD. The CDR3 runs 14 residues. This CDR3 reads CAISGSGKQETQYF. CDR3 bases: TGTGCCATCAGTGGAAGCGGAAAGCAAGAGACCCAGTACTTC.

This clonotype was detected a few times. This chain uses TRBV10-3 with TRBJ2-1; 9 nucleotides line up with TRBD1. The V segment lost 5 bases and the J segment 1 base; nucleotides outside the gene matches: 3. The CDR3 length is 15 residues. Germline CDR1 ENHRY, CDR2 SYGVKD. This chain's CDR3 is CAISTGGGSYNEQFF. The DNA of the CDR3 is TGTGCCATCAGTACAGGGGGCGGGTCCTACAATGAGCAGTTCTTC.

The table lists this clonotype with a few counts. The chain has TRBV5-1 and TRBJ1-6, with D maybe TRBD1 (6 bases). The CDR3 has 16 amino acids. Looked up from germline, CDR1 is SGHRS and CDR2 is YFSETQ. V lost 2 bases and J lost 14, with 23 bases in between. The CDR3 sequence is CASSFGRGPYDITLHF. CDR3 bases: TGCGCCAGCAGCTTCGGTCGGGGGCCGTATGATATTACCCTCCACTTT.